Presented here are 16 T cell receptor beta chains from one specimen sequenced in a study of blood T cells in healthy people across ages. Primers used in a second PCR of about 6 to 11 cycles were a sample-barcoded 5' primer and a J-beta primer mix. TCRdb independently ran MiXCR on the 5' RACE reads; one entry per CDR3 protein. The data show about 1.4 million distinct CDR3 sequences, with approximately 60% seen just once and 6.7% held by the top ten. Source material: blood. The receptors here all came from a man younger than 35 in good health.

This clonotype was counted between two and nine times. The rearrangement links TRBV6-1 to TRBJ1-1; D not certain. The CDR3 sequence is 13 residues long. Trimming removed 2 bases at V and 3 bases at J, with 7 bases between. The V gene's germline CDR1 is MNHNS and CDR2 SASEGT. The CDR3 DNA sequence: TGTGCCAGCAGTGAACAACAACACACTGAAGCTTTCTTT. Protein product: CASSEQQHTEAFF.

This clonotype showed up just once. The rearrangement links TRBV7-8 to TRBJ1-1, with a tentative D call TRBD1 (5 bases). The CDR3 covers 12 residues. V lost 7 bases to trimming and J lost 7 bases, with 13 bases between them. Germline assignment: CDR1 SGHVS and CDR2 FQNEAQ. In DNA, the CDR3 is TGTGCCAGCAACCTAGGGACTGGTGAAGCTTTCTTT. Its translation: CASNLGTGEAFF.

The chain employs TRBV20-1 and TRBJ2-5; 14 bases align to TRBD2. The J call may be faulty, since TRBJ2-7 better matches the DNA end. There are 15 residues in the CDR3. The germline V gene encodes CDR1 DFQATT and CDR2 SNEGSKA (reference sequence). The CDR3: CSASQTSGRVYEQYF. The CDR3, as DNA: TGCAGTGCCTCCCAGACTAGCGGGAGGGTATACGAGCAGTACTTC.

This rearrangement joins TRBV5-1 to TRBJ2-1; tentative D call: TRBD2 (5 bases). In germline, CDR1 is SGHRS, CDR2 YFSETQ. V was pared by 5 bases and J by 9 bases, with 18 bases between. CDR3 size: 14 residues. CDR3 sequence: CASRLNSGVGEQFF. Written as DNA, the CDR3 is TGCGCCAGCAGGCTGAACAGCGGTGTGGGTGAGCAGTTCTTC.

This chain's CDR3 is CASSLEATGAPGANVLTF. The CDR3, as DNA: TGTGCCAGCAGTTTAGAGGCGACAGGGGCCCCTGGGGCCAACGTCCTGACTTTC. The chain joins TRBV12-3 or TRBV12-4 to TRBJ2-6; 8 positions agree with TRBD1. This CDR3 region has 18 residues. V shed 1 base and J 2 bases; nucleotides not matched to a gene: 7.

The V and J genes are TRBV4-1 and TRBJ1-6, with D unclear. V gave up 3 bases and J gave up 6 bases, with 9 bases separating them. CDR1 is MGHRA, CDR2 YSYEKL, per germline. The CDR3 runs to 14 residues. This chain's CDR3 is CASSQGILNSPLHF. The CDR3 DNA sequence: TGCGCCAGCAGCCAGGGGATTCTTAATTCACCCCTCCACTTT.

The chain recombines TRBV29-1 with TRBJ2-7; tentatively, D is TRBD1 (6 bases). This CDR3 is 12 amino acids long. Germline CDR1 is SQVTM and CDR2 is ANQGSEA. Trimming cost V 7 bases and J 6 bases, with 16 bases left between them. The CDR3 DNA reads TGCAGCGCCAGGGGCATAGTCCGCGAGCAGTACTTC. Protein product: CSARGIVREQYF.

The CDR3 coding sequence is TGCGCCAGCAGCCCCAACAGGTTCCCCGAAACCTATACGCAGTATTTT. Translating it yields CASSPNRFPETYTQYF. The chain carries TRBV5-1 and TRBJ2-3; D possibly corresponds to TRBD1 (5 bases). CDR1 and CDR2 (germline): SGHRS, YFSETQ. V was shortened by 4 bases and J by 7 bases, with 22 bases between the two germline ends. The CDR3 is 16 amino acids.

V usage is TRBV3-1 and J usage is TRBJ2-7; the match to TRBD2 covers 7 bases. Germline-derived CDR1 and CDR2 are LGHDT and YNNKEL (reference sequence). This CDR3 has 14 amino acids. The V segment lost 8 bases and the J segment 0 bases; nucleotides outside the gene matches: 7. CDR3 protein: CASSAGTNSYEQYF. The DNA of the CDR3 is TGTGCCAGCTCCGCCGGGACTAACTCCTACGAGCAGTACTTC.

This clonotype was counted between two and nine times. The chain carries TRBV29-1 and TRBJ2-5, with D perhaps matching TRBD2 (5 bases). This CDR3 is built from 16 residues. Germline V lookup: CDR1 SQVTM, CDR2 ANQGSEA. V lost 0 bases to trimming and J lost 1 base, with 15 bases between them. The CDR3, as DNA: TGCAGCGTTGAAGATCAGCGGAGAGTGTTCCAAGAGACCCAGTACTTC. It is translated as CSVEDQRRVFQETQYF.

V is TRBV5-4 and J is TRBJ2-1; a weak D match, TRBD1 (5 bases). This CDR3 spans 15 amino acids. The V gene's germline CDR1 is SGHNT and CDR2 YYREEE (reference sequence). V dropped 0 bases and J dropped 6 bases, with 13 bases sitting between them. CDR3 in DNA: TGTGCCAGCAGCTTGGTGGGGCAATGGGGCAATGAGCAGTTCTTC. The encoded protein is CASSLVGQWGNEQFF.

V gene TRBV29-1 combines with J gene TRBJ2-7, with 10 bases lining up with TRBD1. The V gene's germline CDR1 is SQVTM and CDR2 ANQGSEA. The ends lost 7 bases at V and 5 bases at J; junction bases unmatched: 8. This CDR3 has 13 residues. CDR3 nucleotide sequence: TGCAGCGCGGGCCCGACAGGGGGCAACGAGCAGTACTTC. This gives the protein CSAGPTGGNEQYF.

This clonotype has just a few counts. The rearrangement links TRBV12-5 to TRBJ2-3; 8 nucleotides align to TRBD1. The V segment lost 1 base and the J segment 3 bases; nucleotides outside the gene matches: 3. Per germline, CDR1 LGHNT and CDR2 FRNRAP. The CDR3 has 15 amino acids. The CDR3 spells CASGLAGGATDTQYF. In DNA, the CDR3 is TGTGCTAGTGGTTTGGCAGGGGGCGCGACAGATACGCAGTATTTT.

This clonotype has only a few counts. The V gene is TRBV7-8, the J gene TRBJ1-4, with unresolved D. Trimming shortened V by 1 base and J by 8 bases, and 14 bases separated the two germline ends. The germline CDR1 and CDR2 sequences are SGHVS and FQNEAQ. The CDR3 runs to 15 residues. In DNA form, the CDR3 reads TGTGCCAGCAGCTTAGTAGCTCCTAACCTGGAAAAACTGTTTTTT. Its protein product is CASSLVAPNLEKLFF.

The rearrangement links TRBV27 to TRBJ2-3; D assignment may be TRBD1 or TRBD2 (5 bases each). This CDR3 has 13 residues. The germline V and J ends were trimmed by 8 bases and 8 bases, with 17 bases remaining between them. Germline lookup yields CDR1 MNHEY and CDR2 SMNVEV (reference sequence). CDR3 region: CASHPRGRGTQYF. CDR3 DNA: TGTGCCAGCCACCCCCGGGGAAGGGGTACGCAGTATTTT.

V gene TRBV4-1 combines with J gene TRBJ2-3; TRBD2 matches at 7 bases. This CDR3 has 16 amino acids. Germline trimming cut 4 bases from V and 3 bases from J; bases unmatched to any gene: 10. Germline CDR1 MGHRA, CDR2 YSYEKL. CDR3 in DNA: TGCGCCAGCAGCCCCCTTGTTCAGGGAGGGACAGATACGCAGTATTTT. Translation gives CASSPLVQGGTDTQYF.